The rows below give T cell receptor beta chains drawn from one sample of a study of STAT5B mutations in CD4+ large granular lymphocyte leukemia. Here immunoSEQ multiplex PCR was the method, and the copy in TCRdb shows in-frame clones only, minus some. There are tens of thousands of clones in the sample; roughly 80% occur only once, and approximately 0.32% lies in the top ten. Sequencing input: CD4+ T cells from blood buffy coats. These receptors all come from a human donor in good health. CDR3s include the opening cysteine and the closing phenylalanine or tryptophan. The D gene is left open where the match is weak. Size is omitted from some rows. Given values are once, few, many or a class for expanded clones.

>TRBV14|TRBJ2-5|NA|NA
TGTGCCAGCTTCCTTCCGGCCCAGTACTTC
CASFLPAQYF
>TRBV13|TRBJ2-7|NA|TRBD2
TGTGCCACGAGGAGCGGGAGGGCCGGCGAGCAGTACTTC
CATRSGRAGEQYF
>TRBV7-9|TRBJ2-2|NA|NA
TGTGCCAGCAGCTTATTCCCCGGGGAGCTGTTTTTT
CASSLFPGELFF
>TRBV6-5|TRBJ2-1|NA|NA
TGTGCCAGCAGTTACTCTAGGTCAGGGAGCGCACAGTTCTTC
CASSYSRSGSAQFF
>TRBV5-1|TRBJ2-5|NA|TRBD2
TGCGCCAGCAGCCATTTTAGCGGGAACCAAGAGACCCAGTACTTC
CASSHFSGNQETQYF
>TRBV29-1|TRBJ1-2|NA|NA
TGCAGCGTTGAGGCAGCTTTTAACTATGGCTACACCTTC
CSVEAAFNYGYTF
>TRBV6-5|TRBJ1-4|NA|NA
TGTGCCAGCAGTTACTCGGGGGGGCGCGATGAAAAACTGTTTTTT
CASSYSGGRDEKLFF
>TRBV6-1|TRBJ1-2|NA|NA
TGTGCCAGCAGTGGGACGGTTGATGGCTACACCTTC
CASSGTVDGYTF
>TRBV2|TRBJ1-1|NA|NA
TGTGCCAGCAGTGTTCAGGGATTCATGAACACTGAAGCTTTCTTT
CASSVQGFMNTEAFF
>TRBV30|TRBJ1-1|few|NA
TGTGCCTGGAGTGACGAAATGAACACTGAAGCTTTCTTT
CAWSDEMNTEAFF
>TRBV19|TRBJ2-5|NA|TRBD1
TGTGCCAGTAGTGCCCGGACAGGGTACCAAGAGACCCAGTACTTC
CASSARTGYQETQYF
>TRBV18|TRBJ2-7|NA|TRBD2
TGTGCCAGCTCACCGACCGGGACTAACCTCCTCGAGCAGTACTTC
CASSPTGTNLLEQYF
>TRBV14|TRBJ1-5|NA|NA
TGTGCCAGCAGGCGGGACCGCCGGGGAAGCAATCAGCCCCAGCATTTT
CASRRDRRGSNQPQHF
>TRBV10-3|TRBJ1-6|once|NA
TGTGCCATCAGTGACGAAGGGAATTCACCCCTCCACTTT
CAISDEGNSPLHF
>TRBV18|TRBJ2-7|NA|TRBD2
TGTGCCAGCTCACCAACTAGCGGGCGAAGCTCCTACGAGCAGTACTTC
CASSPTSGRSSYEQYF
>TRBV9|TRBJ2-3|NA|NA
TGTGCCAGCAGCGTAGGGGCCGGGGGCGATTTAGATACGCAGTATTTT
CASSVGAGGDLDTQYF
>TRBV6-5|TRBJ1-2|few|TRBD1
TGTGCCAGCAGTTACTCTACAGGGGACAGCTATGGCTACACCTTC
CASSYSTGDSYGYTF
>TRBV19|TRBJ2-2|NA|TRBD2
TGTGCCAGTAGTATAGAACGCGGGAGGAACACCGGGGAGCTGTTTTTT
CASSIERGRNTGELFF
>TRBV11-2|TRBJ2-1|NA|TRBD2
TGTGCCACCCGGGGACTAGCGGGACCCCAGCACAATGAGCAGTTCTTC
CATRGLAGPQHNEQFF
>TRBV11-2|TRBJ2-7|NA|TRBD2
TGTGCCAGCAGCTTAGTAGGACTAGCGGGAGGGACCTACGAGCAGTACTTC
CASSLVGLAGGTYEQYF
>TRBV7-9|TRBJ2-5|NA|NA
TGTGCCAGCAGCTTGGGAGCGACCCTCTTCCAGGAAGAGACCCAGTACTTC
CASSLGATLFQEETQYF
>TRBV2|TRBJ1-6|NA|TRBD1
TGTGCCAGCAGTGTAGAGGGACAGGGATATTCACCCCTCCACTTT
CASSVEGQGYSPLHF
>TRBV19|TRBJ1-5|NA|NA
TGTGCCAGTAGTCCCGACAGCAATCAGCCCCAGCATTTT
CASSPDSNQPQHF
>TRBV10-2|TRBJ2-7|NA|NA
TGCGCCAGCAGTCGCTCATTCACCGTCCTCACCTACGAGCAGTACTTC
CASSRSFTVLTYEQYF
>TRBV5-1|TRBJ2-5|NA|NA
TGCGCCAGCAGCTTAGGTCCTCAGGAGACCCAGTACTTC
CASSLGPQETQYF
>TRBV28|TRBJ2-7|NA|NA
TGTGCCAGCAACCTCCAGGGAGTGGGGCCCTACGAGCAGTACTTC
CASNLQGVGPYEQYF
>TRBV7-9|TRBJ1-2|NA|TRBD1
TGTGCCAGCAGCTTAGCAGGGGGCGAATCCTATGGCTACACCTTC
CASSLAGGESYGYTF
>TRBV6-5|TRBJ2-5|NA|NA
TGTGCCAGCAGTTACGACGAAGATTATCAAGAGACCCAGTACTTC
CASSYDEDYQETQYF